These 7 T cell receptor beta chains came from one sample sequenced in a study of vaccination effects on CD4 cells after COVID-19 (dated by TCRdb to the early 2020s). In the ViraFEST assay, PBMC were stimulated with viral peptide pools, and TCR sequencing was then used to find antigen-specific CD4+ T cell clonotypes based on their expansion. After less than 13 days of culture, CD4+ T cells were isolated with the EasySep CD4+ T cell isolation kit. Negative nucleocapsid antibody results before and after vaccination confirmed that the healthy vaccine recipients had no prior SARS-CoV-2 infection. Their antigens remain unidentified. The method behind the library was the immunoSEQ multiplex PCR assay. The immuneACCESS repertoire file appears here via TCRdb, limited to in-frame rearrangements. These files lack a portion of the clones; in checked studies, under half of the deficit traces to unresolved V genes, and the cause of the others is not known. The sample records 55,000 to 80,000 clones, 75% to 90% of which are singletons. The ten largest clonotypes hold less than 15% of the sample.

This sample comprised CD4+ T cells from PBMCs cultured with SARS-CoV-2 spike peptides, obtained before COVID-19 vaccination. The cell subset or site label on this specimen signifies: SARS-CoV-2 spike overlapping peptide pool stimulation. Every receptor here comes from a human donor who received a COVID-19 vaccine.

This sequence joins TRBV7-7 and TRBJ1-4, with a possible D match to TRBD1 (6 bases). Trimming cost V 4 bases and J 10 bases, with 13 bases left between them. Germline CDR1 SSHAT, CDR2 FNYEAQ (reference sequence). There are 13 residues in the CDR3. CDR3 sequence: CASSSLLGGKLFF. The CDR3 nucleotides read TGTGCCAGCAGCTCCCTCTTAGGGGGAAAACTGTTTTTT.

This chain connects TRBV6-6 to TRBJ2-7, with D possibly being TRBD1 (5 bases). Germline-derived CDR1 and CDR2 are MNHNY and SVGAGI (reference sequence). The V and J ends lost 4 bases and 0 bases respectively, with 7 bases between them. The CDR3 is 13 residues long. The chain's CDR3 is CASSWGISYEQYV. Here the CDR3 DNA reads TGTGCCAGCAGTTGGGGCATCTCCTACGAGCAGTACGTC.

This chain connects TRBV2 to TRBJ2-2, with D perhaps matching TRBD1 or TRBD2 (5 bases each). CDR1 and CDR2 from the germline V gene are SNHLY and FYNNEI. Trimming left V 6 bases short and J 7 bases short, with 15 bases between. The CDR3 contains 14 residues. The CDR3 DNA follows: TGTGCCAGCAGCTGGGACCCAGGATTCGGGGAGCTGTTTTTT. This gives the protein CASSWDPGFGELFF. The variable domain in full, with the rest retrieved from reference TRBV2 and TRBJ2-2, is EPEVTQTPSHQVTQMGQEVILRCVPISNHLYFYWYRQILGQKVEFLVSFYNNEISEKSEIFDDQFSVERPDGSNFTLKIRSTKLEDSAMYFCASSWDPGFGELFFGEGSRLTVL.

In this sample, this clone turned up once. The chain uses TRBV9 and TRBJ2-3; D unclear. The CDR3 extends over 12 amino acids. Trimming stripped 0 bases from V and 6 bases from J, with 5 bases between. The germline V gene has CDR1 SGDLS and CDR2 YYNGEE. This chain's CDR3 is CASSVEKDTQYF. CDR3 in DNA: TGTGCCAGCAGCGTAGAAAAGGATACGCAGTATTTT.

The CDR3 DNA follows: TGTGCCAGCAGTTCCCTAGGGGGACTCAATCAGCCCCAGCATTTT. Amino acids: CASSSLGGLNQPQHF. The rearrangement joins TRBV6-6 to TRBJ1-5; D is perhaps TRBD1 (6 bases). The CDR3 consists of 15 residues. Germline assignment: CDR1 MNHNY and CDR2 SVGAGI (reference sequence). Trimming shortened V by 4 bases and J by 3 bases, and 13 bases separated the two germline ends.

The rearrangement links TRBV6-2 or TRBV6-3 to TRBJ1-5; D is uncertain. V lost 5 bases, J lost 7 bases, and 12 bases lay in between. The germline V gene has CDR1 MNHEY and CDR2 SVGEGT. This CDR3 is built from 13 residues. CDR3 amino acids: CASSRLGAQPQHF. In DNA form, the CDR3 reads TGTGCCAGCAGTCGACTTGGAGCGCAGCCCCAGCATTTT.

This rearrangement joins TRBV3-1 (or the pseudogene TRBV3-2) to TRBJ1-3; D is unclear. This CDR3 region has 13 residues. The germline V and J ends were trimmed by 1 base and 4 bases, with 5 bases remaining between them. From germline, CDR1 is LGHDT and CDR2 YNNKEL (reference sequence). CDR3 nucleotide sequence: TGTGCCAGCAGCCAAGGGGCCGGAAACACCATATATTTT. Translated, it gives CASSQGAGNTIYF.